This TCR beta chain emerged from a study of T cells in Graves' hyperthyroidism and ophthalmopathy. Amplification of TCR beta CDR3 regions used RNA as the template. The TCR CDR3 was amplified in a first-round RT-PCR using the HTBI primer set. In TCRdb, the multiplex PCR reads were re-called with MiXCR into one record per CDR3 protein. The sample records some 350,000 distinct CDR3 sequences, 12% to 15% being singletons. The study's findings and limits: Ophthalmopathy and stable hyperthyroidism were told apart by a 13 V-J model.

About this clonotype: What it binds is not known.

This receptor was taken from a woman in her thirties or forties with Graves' ophthalmopathy. The sample taken for sequencing was blood.

The CDR3 sequence is CASSVPRGDEQFF. The DNA for the CDR3 is TGTGCCAGCAGTGTCCCCAGGGGGGATGAGCAGTTCTTC. V is TRBV6-1 and J is TRBJ2-1, with D perhaps TRBD1 (7 bases). The germline CDR1 and CDR2 sequences are MNHNS and SASEGT. The CDR3 consists of 13 residues. The ends were cut back, 4 bases at V and 8 bases at J, with 12 bases in the middle.